One T cell receptor beta chain is described in this entry. The CDR3 is 14 amino acids. With 2 bases removed from V and 5 bases from J, the gap between germline ends came to 13 bases. Germline CDR1 and CDR2: MGHRA and YSYEKL. Method: immunoSEQ multiplex PCR; TCRdb's copy keeps in-frame clones and lacks some. The data hold approximately 77,000 clones, with about 90% observed a single time. The data were taken from a study of OX40 agonist ivuxolimab in advanced cancers. Autoimmune disease history or systemic immunosuppression led to patients being barred. The TCR was taken from an adult with an advanced solid tumor such as melanoma, head and neck, liver or kidney cancer. V is TRBV4-1 and J is TRBJ2-7; no clear D. The sample was CD4+ or CD8+ T cells sorted from blood, taken in a trial of the OX40 agonist ivuxolimab. The CDR3 coding sequence is TGCGCCAGCAGCCAAAGGCCCCGACCCCACGAGCAGTACTTC. Encoded protein: CASSQRPRPHEQYF.